What follows are 2 T cell receptor beta chains derived from one specimen sequenced in a study of T-cell reconstitution after alpha-beta-depleted transplantation in children. Construction of the TCRbeta library involved unique molecular identifiers. Each CDR3 protein is one row after TCRdb ran MiXCR on the PCR reads. Of more than 300,000 distinct CDR3 sequences detected, 15% to 20% appear once; the ten largest clones hold about 41%. This sample comprised PBMCs, mostly from graft donor cells, obtained 360 days after TCRalphabeta/CD19-depleted stem cell transplant. Every receptor here comes from a male patient aged 2-15 years who had a stem cell transplant for acute lymphoblastic leukemia, so the T cells may come from the graft donor.

The rearrangement uses TRBV12-3 or TRBV12-4 and TRBJ1-1; a possible D gene is TRBD1 (6 bases). V was pared by 5 bases and J by 4 bases, with 11 bases between. CDR3 length equals 13 residues. CDR3 nucleotide sequence: TGTGCCAGCAGTCGTCAGGGGCGCACTGAAGCTTTCTTT. This encodes CASSRQGRTEAFF.

J is TRBJ2-1 and V is TRBV5-4; 10 bases are a match to TRBD2. Per the germline V gene, CDR1 is SGHNT and CDR2 is YYREEE (reference sequence). The CDR3 is 16 amino acids. After removal of 4 bases from V and 7 bases from J, the junction contained 11 bases not matched to a gene. The CDR3 here is CASSASGRANWNEQFF. The CDR3, as DNA: TGTGCCAGCAGCGCGAGCGGGAGGGCTAATTGGAATGAGCAGTTCTTC.